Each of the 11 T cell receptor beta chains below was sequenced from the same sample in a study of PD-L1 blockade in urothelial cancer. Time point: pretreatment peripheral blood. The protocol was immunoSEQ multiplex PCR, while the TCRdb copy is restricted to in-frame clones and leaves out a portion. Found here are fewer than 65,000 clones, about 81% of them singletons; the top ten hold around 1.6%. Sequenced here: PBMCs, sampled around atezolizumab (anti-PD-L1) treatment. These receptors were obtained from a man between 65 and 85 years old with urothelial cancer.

The CDR3 region is CASSYGQNTGELFF. Written as DNA, the CDR3 is TGTGCCAGCAGCTACGGACAGAACACCGGGGAGCTGTTTTTT. The rearrangement joins TRBV7-3 to TRBJ2-2; D might be TRBD1 (5 bases). This CDR3 has 14 residues. The germline V gene has CDR1 SGHTA and CDR2 FQGTGA. Trimming took 4 bases from V and 1 from J, leaving 7 bases between them. Filled out from reference TRBV7-3 and TRBJ2-2, the complete variable domain reads GAGVSQTPSNKVTEKGKYVELRCDPISGHTALYWYRQSLGQGPEFLIYFQGTGAADDSGLPNDRFFAVRPEGSVSTLKIQRTERGDSAVYLCASSYGQNTGELFFGEGSRLTVL.

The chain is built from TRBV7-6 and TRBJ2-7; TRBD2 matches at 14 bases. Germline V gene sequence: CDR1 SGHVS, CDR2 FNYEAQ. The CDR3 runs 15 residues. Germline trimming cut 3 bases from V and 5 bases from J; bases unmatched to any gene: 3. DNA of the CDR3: TGTGCCAGCAGCTTGGGACTAGCGGGAGTAGACGAGCAGTACTTC. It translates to CASSLGLAGVDEQYF.

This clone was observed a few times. The CDR3 bases are TGCGCCAGCAGCCTGGACAAAAGCTCCTACGAGCAGTACTTC. Protein: CASSLDKSSYEQYF. The genes are TRBV4-3 and TRBJ2-7; TRBD1 might be the D (5 bases). CDR1 is LGHNA, CDR2 YSLEER, per germline. The CDR3 loop spans 14 amino acids. V was shortened by 4 bases and J by 0 bases, with 10 bases between the two germline ends.

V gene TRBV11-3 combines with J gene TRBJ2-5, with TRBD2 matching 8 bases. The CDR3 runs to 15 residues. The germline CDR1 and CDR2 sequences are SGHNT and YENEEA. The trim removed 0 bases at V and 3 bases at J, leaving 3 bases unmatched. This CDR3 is CASSLETSVKETQYF. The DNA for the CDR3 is TGTGCCAGCAGCTTAGAGACTAGCGTAAAAGAGACCCAGTACTTC. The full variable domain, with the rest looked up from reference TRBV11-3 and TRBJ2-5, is EAGVVQSPRYKIIEKKQPVAFWCNPISGHNTLYWYLQNLGQGPELLIRYENEEAVDDSQLPKDRFSAERLKGVDSTLKIQPAELGDSAVYLCASSLETSVKETQYFGPGTRLLVL.

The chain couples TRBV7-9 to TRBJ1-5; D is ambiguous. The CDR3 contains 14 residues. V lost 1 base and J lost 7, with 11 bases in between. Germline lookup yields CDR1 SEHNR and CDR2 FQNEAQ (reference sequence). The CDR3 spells CASSLGLGRQPQHF. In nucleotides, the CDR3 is TGTGCCAGCAGCTTAGGGCTCGGGAGACAGCCCCAGCATTTT.

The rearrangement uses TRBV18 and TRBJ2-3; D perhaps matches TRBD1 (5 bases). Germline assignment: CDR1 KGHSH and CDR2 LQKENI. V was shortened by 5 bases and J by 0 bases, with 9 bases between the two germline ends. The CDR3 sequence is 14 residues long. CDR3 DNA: TGTGCCAGCTCAAAACAGGAAAGCACAGATACGCAGTATTTT. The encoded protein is CASSKQESTDTQYF.

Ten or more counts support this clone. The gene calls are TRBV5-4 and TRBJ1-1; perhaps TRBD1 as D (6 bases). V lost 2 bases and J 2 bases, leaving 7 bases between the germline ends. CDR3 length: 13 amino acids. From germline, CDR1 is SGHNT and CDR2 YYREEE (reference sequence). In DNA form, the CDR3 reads TGTGCCAGCAGCTTCAGGGGAAACACTGAAGCTTTCTTT. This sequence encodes CASSFRGNTEAFF. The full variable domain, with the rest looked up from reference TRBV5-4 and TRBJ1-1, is ETGVTQSPTHLIKTRGQQVTLRCSSQSGHNTVSWYQQALGQGPQFIFQYYREEENGRGNFPPRFSGLQFPNYSSELNVNALELDDSALYLCASSFRGNTEAFFGQGTRLTVV.

CDR3 in amino acids: CASSLGITGDEKLFF. CDR3 DNA: TGTGCCAGCAGCTTGGGAATTACAGGGGATGAAAAACTGTTTTTT. The rearrangement joins TRBV5-6 to TRBJ1-4; 7 nucleotides match TRBD1. The CDR3 runs 15 residues. CDR1 SGHDT and CDR2 YYEEEE come from the germline V gene. The V and J ends lost 0 bases and 6 bases, in that order; junction bases with no gene match: 5. The variable domain in full, with the rest retrieved from reference TRBV5-6 and TRBJ1-4, is DAGVTQSPTHLIKTRGQQVTLRCSPKSGHDTVSWYQQALGQGPQFIFQYYEEEERQRGNFPDRFSGHQFPNYSSELNVNALLLGDSALYLCASSLGITGDEKLFFGSGTQLSVL.

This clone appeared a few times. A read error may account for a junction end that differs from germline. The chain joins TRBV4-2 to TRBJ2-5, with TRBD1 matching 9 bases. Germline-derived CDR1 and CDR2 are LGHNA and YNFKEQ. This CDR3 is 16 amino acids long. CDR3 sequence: CASSQERGTGQATQYF. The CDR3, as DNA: TGTGCCAGCAGCCAAGAGAGGGGGACAGGGCAAGCGACCCAGTACTTC.

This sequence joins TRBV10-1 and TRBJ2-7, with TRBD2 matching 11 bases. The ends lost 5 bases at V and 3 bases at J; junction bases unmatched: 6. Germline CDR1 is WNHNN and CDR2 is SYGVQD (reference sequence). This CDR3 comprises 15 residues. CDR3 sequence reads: CASSQLAGDIYEQYF. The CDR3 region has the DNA TGCGCCAGCAGTCAACTAGCGGGAGATATCTACGAGCAGTACTTC.

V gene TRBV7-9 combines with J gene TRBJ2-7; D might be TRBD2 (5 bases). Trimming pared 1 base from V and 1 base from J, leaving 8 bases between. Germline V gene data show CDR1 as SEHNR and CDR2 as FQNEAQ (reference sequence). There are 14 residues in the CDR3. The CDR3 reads CASSLEDYSYEQYF. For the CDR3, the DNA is TGTGCCAGCAGCTTAGAAGACTATTCCTACGAGCAGTACTTC.